The following is a TCR beta chain sequence with its context. The antigen is unknown. These data are taken from a study of T cell responses to AZD1222 COVID-19 vaccine. Study-level points and caveats: Repertoire sampling happened only post peak T cell response. Clonal diversity was possibly underestimated; the donors were predominantly white British and more often female. Spike-specific TCR breadth and depth were elevated following two AZD1222 doses. Among vaccine-associated CD4 TCRs, coverage spanned spike, with dominance at 160-218 and 743-854.

From germline, CDR1 is MDHEN and CDR2 SYDVKM. V shed 6 bases and J shed 2 bases, with 19 bases lying between them. The length of the CDR3 is 17 residues. Here immunoSEQ multiplex PCR was the method, and the copy in TCRdb shows in-frame clones only, minus some. This sample has around 84,000 clones, with over 75% found just once. Sequenced here: peripheral blood, sampled on day 0 of AZD1222 vaccination. This receptor was identified in an adult in good health. The chain uses TRBV28 and TRBJ1-4; no clear D. CDR3 residues: CASSPAAERVTNEKLFF. CDR3 sequence (DNA): TGTGCCAGCAGCCCCGCGGCCGAAAGAGTGACTAATGAAAAACTGTTTTTT.